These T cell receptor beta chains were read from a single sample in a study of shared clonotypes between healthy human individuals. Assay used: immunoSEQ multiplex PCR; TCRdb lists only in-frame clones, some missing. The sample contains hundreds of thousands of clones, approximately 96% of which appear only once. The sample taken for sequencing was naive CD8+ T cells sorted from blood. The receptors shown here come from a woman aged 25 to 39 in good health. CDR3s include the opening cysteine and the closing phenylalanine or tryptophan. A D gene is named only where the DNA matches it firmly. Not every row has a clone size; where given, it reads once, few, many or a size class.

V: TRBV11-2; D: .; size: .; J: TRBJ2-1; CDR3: CASSSMELWGMRDNEQFF; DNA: TGTGCCAGCAGCTCTATGGAATTATGGGGAATGAGGGACAATGAGCAGTTCTTC
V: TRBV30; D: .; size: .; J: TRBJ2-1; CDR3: CAWALFGSYEQFF; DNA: TGTGCCTGGGCCCTCTTCGGGAGCTATGAGCAGTTCTTC
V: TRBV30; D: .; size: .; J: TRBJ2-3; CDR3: CAFLARESGDTQYF; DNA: TGTGCCTTCCTAGCGAGGGAGTCCGGTGACACGCAGTATTTT
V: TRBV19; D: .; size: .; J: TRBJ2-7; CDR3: CASSVPGYAYEQYF; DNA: TGTGCCAGTAGTGTCCCGGGCTACGCCTACGAGCAGTACTTC
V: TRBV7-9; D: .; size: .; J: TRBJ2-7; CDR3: CASSLVTEGYEQYF; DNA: TGTGCCAGCAGCTTGGTCACAGAGGGCTACGAGCAGTACTTC
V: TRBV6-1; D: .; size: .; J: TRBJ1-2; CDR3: CASSEGEWDGGYGYTF; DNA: TGTGCCAGCAGTGAAGGGGAATGGGACGGGGGCTATGGCTACACCTTC
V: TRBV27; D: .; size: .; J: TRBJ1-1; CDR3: CASSPGGANTEAFF; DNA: TGTGCCAGCAGCCCGGGGGGTGCGAACACTGAAGCTTTCTTT
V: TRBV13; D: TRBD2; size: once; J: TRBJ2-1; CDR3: CASSLVGAGANNEQFF; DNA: TGTGCCAGCAGCTTAGTGGGCGCGGGAGCCAACAATGAGCAGTTCTTC
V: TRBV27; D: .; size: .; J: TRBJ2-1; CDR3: CASSLLLAEGVNEQFF; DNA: TGTGCCAGCAGTTTATTGCTAGCGGAGGGGGTGAATGAGCAGTTCTTC
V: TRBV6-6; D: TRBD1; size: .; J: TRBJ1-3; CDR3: CASSPTGDGNTIYF; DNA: TGTGCCAGCAGCCCGACAGGGGATGGAAACACCATATATTTT
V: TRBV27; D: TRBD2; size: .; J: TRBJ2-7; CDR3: CASSLYPARASGYEQYF; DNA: TGTGCCAGCAGTTTATACCCCGCTCGGGCTAGCGGCTACGAGCAGTACTTC
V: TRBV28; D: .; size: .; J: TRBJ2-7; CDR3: CASSLLAAFSYEQYF; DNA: TGTGCCAGCAGTTTATTGGCAGCCTTCTCCTACGAGCAGTACTTC
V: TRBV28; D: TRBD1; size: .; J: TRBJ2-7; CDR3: CASRSPGQAYYEQYF; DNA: TGTGCCAGCAGGTCCCCGGGACAGGCATACTACGAGCAGTACTTC
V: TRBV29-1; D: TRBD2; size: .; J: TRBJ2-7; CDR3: CSVLAGAYEQYF; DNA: TGCAGCGTACTAGCGGGAGCCTACGAGCAGTACTTC
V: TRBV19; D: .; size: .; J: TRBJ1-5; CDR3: CASSIDSEQGNNQPQHF; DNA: TGTGCCAGTAGTATAGATTCGGAACAGGGAAACAATCAGCCCCAGCATTTT
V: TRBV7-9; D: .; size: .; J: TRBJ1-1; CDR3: CASSLERDEAFF; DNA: TGTGCCAGCAGCTTAGAGCGGGATGAAGCTTTCTTT
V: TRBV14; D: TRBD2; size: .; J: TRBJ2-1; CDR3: CASSHAASGRGNEQFF; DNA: TGTGCCAGCAGCCACGCGGCTAGCGGGAGGGGGAATGAGCAGTTCTTC
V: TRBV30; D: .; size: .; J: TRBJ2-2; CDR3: CARTSVSGELFF; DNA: TGTGCCCGAACATCGGTTTCGGGGGAGCTGTTTTTT
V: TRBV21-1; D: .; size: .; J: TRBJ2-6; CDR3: CASSGTGGFSGANVLTF; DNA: TGTGCCAGCAGCGGGACAGGGGGTTTCTCTGGGGCCAACGTCCTGACTTTC
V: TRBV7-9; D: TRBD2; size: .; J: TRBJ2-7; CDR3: CASSPTSGGVTRYEQYF; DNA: TGTGCCAGCAGCCCAACTAGCGGAGGAGTTACGAGGTACGAGCAGTACTTC
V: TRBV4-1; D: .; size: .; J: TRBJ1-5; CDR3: CASSQGGRAGTQHF; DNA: TGCGCCAGCAGCCAAGGTGGCAGGGCAGGGACCCAGCATTTT
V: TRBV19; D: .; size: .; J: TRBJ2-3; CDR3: CASSIDLAAEADTQYF; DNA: TGTGCCAGTAGTATAGATCTGGCGGCGGAGGCAGATACGCAGTATTTT
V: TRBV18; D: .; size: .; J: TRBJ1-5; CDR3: CASSPESSSQPQHF; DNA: TGTGCCAGCTCACCTGAGTCCAGCAGTCAGCCCCAGCATTTT
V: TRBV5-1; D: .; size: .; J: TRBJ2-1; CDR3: CASADYNEQFF; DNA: TGCGCCAGCGCCGACTACAATGAGCAGTTCTTC
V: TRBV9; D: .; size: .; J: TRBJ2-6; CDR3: CASSATTVNVLTF; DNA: TGTGCCAGCAGTGCTACGACAGTAAACGTCCTGACTTTC
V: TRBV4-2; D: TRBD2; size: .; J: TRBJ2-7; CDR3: CASSQDPSGSPYEQYF; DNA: TGTGCCAGCAGCCAAGATCCTAGCGGGAGCCCCTACGAGCAGTACTTC
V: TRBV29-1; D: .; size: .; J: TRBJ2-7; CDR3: CSVSFRDKAYEQYF; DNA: TGCAGCGTTTCCTTTAGGGACAAAGCCTACGAGCAGTACTTC
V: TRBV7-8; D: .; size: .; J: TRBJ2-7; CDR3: CASSLPGSHEQYF; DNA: TGTGCCAGCAGCTTGCCAGGGTCACACGAGCAGTACTTC
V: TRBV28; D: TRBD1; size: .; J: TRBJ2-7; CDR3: CASRRDRGGYEQYF; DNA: TGTGCCAGCAGACGTGACAGGGGCGGCTACGAGCAGTACTTC
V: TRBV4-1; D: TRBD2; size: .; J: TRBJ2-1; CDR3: CASSQSTSGSYNEQFF; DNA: TGCGCCAGCAGCCAAAGTACTAGCGGATCTTACAATGAGCAGTTCTTC
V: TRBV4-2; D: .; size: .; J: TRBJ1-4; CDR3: CASSRVETNEKLFF; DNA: TGTGCCAGCAGCCGCGTAGAAACTAATGAAAAACTGTTTTTT
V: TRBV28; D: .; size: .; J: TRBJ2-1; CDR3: CASSFEGTGLNEQFF; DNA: TGTGCCAGCAGTTTTGAGGGGACGGGGCTCAATGAGCAGTTCTTC
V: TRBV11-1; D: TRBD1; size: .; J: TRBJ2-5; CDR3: CASSGDRNQETQYF; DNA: TGTGCCAGCAGCGGGGACAGAAACCAAGAGACCCAGTACTTC
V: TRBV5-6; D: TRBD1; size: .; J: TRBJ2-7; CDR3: CASSPLQGSDDEQYF; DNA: TGTGCCAGCAGCCCGTTACAGGGGAGCGACGACGAGCAGTACTTC
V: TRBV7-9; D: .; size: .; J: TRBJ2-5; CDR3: CASSLTDGGGETQYF; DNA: TGTGCCAGCAGCCTAACCGACGGGGGCGGAGAGACCCAGTACTTC
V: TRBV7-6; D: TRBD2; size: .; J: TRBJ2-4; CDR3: CASSLGTGGNIQYF; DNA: TGTGCCAGCAGCTTGGGCACGGGGGGAAACATTCAGTACTTC
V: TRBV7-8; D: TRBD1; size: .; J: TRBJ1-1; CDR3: CASSLDRGKNTEAFF; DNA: TGTGCCAGCAGCTTGGACAGGGGGAAAAACACTGAAGCTTTCTTT
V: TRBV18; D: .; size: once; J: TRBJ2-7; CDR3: CASSPPFRTYEQYF; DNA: TGTGCCAGCTCACCACCTTTCAGAACCTACGAGCAGTACTTC
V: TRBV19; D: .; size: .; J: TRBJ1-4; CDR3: CASSIRDRGEKLFF; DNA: TGTGCCAGTAGCATCCGGGACCGGGGGGAAAAACTGTTTTTT
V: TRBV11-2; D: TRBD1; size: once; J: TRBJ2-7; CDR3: CASSLGGQGAWYEQYF; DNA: TGTGCCAGCAGCTTAGGGGGACAGGGGGCTTGGTACGAGCAGTACTTC
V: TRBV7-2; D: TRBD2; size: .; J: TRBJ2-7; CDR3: CASSFERGPYEQYF; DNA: TGTGCCAGCAGCTTCGAGCGGGGACCCTACGAGCAGTACTTC
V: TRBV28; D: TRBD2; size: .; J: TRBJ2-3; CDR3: CASSPTGGTDTQYF; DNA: TGTGCCAGCAGCCCCACGGGAGGGACAGATACGCAGTATTTT
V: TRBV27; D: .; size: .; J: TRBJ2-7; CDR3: CASRTGRLGQDEQYF; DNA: TGTGCCAGCAGGACCGGACGACTAGGTCAGGACGAGCAGTACTTC
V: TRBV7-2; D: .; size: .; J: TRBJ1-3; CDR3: CASSSATGSGNTIYF; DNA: TGTGCCAGCAGCTCTGCGACAGGCTCTGGAAACACCATATATTTT
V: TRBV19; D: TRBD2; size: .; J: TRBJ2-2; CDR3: CASSRDGTSGRVDTGELFF; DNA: TGTGCCAGTAGTAGAGATGGGACTAGCGGGAGGGTCGACACCGGGGAGCTGTTTTTT
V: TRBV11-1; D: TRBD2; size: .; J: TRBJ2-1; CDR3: CASSLGGITYNEQFF; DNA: TGTGCCAGCAGCTTGGGGGGGATCACCTACAATGAGCAGTTCTTC
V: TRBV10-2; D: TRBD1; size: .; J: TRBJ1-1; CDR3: CASSEEPLRGRFQRNTEAFF; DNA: TGCGCCAGCAGTGAGGAACCACTCAGGGGGCGATTCCAAAGGAACACTGAAGCTTTCTTT
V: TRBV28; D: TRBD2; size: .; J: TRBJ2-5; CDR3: CASSLGTSGSLETQYF; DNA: TGTGCCAGCAGTCTAGGGACTAGCGGGAGCCTAGAGACCCAGTACTTC
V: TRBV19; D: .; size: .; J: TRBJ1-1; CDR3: CASSMGGWTEAFF; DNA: TGTGCCAGTAGTATGGGAGGGTGGACTGAAGCTTTCTTT
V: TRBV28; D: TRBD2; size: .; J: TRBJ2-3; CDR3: CASSLAGGPDTQYF; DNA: TGTGCCAGCAGCTTAGCGGGAGGGCCAGATACGCAGTATTTT
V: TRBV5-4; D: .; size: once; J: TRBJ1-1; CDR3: CASSPPNLGTEAFF; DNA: TGTGCCAGCAGCCCCCCCAACCTGGGCACTGAAGCTTTCTTT
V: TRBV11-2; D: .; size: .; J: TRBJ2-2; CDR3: CASSPQGNTGELFF; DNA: TGTGCCAGCAGCCCGCAGGGGAACACCGGGGAGCTGTTTTTT